Presented here are 8 T cell receptor beta chains from one specimen sequenced in a study of blood T cell repertoires in COVID-19 (dated by TCRdb to the early 2020s). Receptors were amplified or captured by the immunoSEQ multiplex PCR assay. The immuneACCESS repertoire file appears here via TCRdb, limited to in-frame rearrangements. These files lack a portion of the clones; in checked studies, under half of the deficit traces to unresolved V genes, and the cause of the others is not known. The sample has some 120,000 clones on record, roughly 88% of them singletons. The ten most abundant clones make up around 5% of the sample. Sequencing was carried out using peripheral blood. These receptors all come from a human donor in a cohort sampled during active COVID-19.

The V call is TRBV4-1, the J call TRBJ2-2; 8 nucleotides align to TRBD1. The trim removed 4 bases at V and 6 bases at J, leaving 10 bases unmatched. The CDR3 loop spans 16 amino acids. In germline, CDR1 is MGHRA, CDR2 YSYEKL. The CDR3 region has the DNA TGCGCCAGCAGCCGCCCCGACAGGGGTCGTGCCGGGGAGCTGTTTTTT. Translated: CASSRPDRGRAGELFF.

The rearrangement links TRBV2 to TRBJ2-5, with 13 bases lining up with TRBD2. The V and J ends lost 7 bases and 6 bases, in that order; junction bases with no gene match: 5. The germline V gene has CDR1 SNHLY and CDR2 FYNNEI. There are 14 residues in the CDR3. CDR3 loop: CASKGTSGTKTQYF. DNA of the CDR3: TGTGCCAGCAAAGGGACTAGCGGGACGAAGACCCAGTACTTC.

The chain employs TRBV9 and TRBJ2-5; no definite D call. In germline, CDR1 is SGDLS, CDR2 YYNGEE. CDR3 length equals 14 residues. V lost 4 bases to trimming and J lost 1 base, with 11 bases between them. The CDR3 protein is CASSLRVSQETQYF. CDR3 nucleotides: TGTGCCAGCAGCCTCCGGGTGAGCCAAGAGACCCAGTACTTC.

V and J are TRBV7-2 and TRBJ2-2; a weak D match, TRBD2 (5 bases). Trimming removed 7 bases from V and 0 bases from J, with 12 bases in between. CDR3 size: 15 residues. Germline CDR1 SGHTA, CDR2 FQGNSA. The CDR3 DNA sequence: TGTGCCAGCACCCCACCGGGAACGAACACCGGGGAGCTGTTTTTT. Translating gives CASTPPGTNTGELFF.

CDR3 nucleotide sequence: TGTGCCAGCAGCTTAGAGGGAGGGATCCTAGCGGAGACGCAGTATTTT. Its translation: CASSLEGGILAETQYF. The rearrangement uses TRBV7-9 and TRBJ2-3; 7 nucleotides align to TRBD2. Germline CDR1 SEHNR, CDR2 FQNEAQ (reference sequence). The CDR3 runs to 16 residues. The V and J ends lost 1 base and 9 bases, in that order; junction bases with no gene match: 13. Full variable domain (outside the CDR3, taken from reference TRBV7-9 and TRBJ2-3): DTGVSQNPRHKITKRGQNVTFRCDPISEHNRLYWYRQTLGQGPEFLTYFQNEAQLEKSRLLSDRFSAERPKGSFSTLEIQRTEQGDSAMYLCASSLEGGILAETQYFGPGTRLTVL.

V is TRBV12-3 or TRBV12-4 and J is TRBJ1-1; D gene ambiguous. This CDR3 is 13 amino acids long. Trimming pared 2 bases from V and 2 bases from J, leaving 6 bases between. As DNA, the CDR3 is TGTGCCAGCAGTTTACACGGTAACACTGAAGCTTTCTTT. Its translation: CASSLHGNTEAFF.

The chain links TRBV13 to TRBJ2-5; 7 nucleotides match TRBD2. The junction had 13 bases not matched to a gene; V was cut back by 11 bases and J by 4 bases. Germline CDR1 and CDR2: PRHDT and FYEKMQ (reference sequence). CDR3 length: 14 amino acids. This chain's CDR3 is CAGSQAGAAETQYF. CDR3 coding DNA: TGTGCCGGGAGCCAGGCGGGAGCTGCAGAGACCCAGTACTTC.

The gene calls are TRBV18 and TRBJ2-3; TRBD1 agrees at 8 bases. Germline V gene lookup returns CDR1 KGHSH and CDR2 LQKENI. This CDR3 is 17 amino acids long. The ends lost 2 bases at V and 0 bases at J; junction bases unmatched: 7. DNA for the CDR3: TGTGCCAGCTCACCATACCGACAGGGGACGAGCACAGATACGCAGTATTTT. Its translation: CASSPYRQGTSTDTQYF.